This T cell receptor (gamma chain) was sequenced during a study of intestinal T cells in coeliac disease. Germline loops: CDR1 EGSNGY, CDR2 YDSYNSKV. CDR3 size: 16 residues. V was pared by 0 bases and J by 5 bases, with 9 bases of the junction left unmatched. LymphoTrack primers amplified TRG sequences from approximately 180 ng of biopsy DNA. TCRdb re-called the multiplex PCR reads using CATT. The table shows about 530 gamma-chain clones, with 40% to 60% occurring only once. Points from the study as a whole: PCR duplicates were indistinguishable from repeated CDR3 amino acid sequences. TRD kmer-based clustering correctly classified all 20 or so biopsies in training, with reported leave-one-out accuracy of approximately 92%.

Each case's genomic DNA was extracted from ten approximately 5-µm formalin-fixed paraffin-embedded scrolls. The samples were fully anonymised formalin-fixed paraffin-embedded duodenal biopsies left over from diagnostic use. On this clone: What it binds is unknown. Other nucleotide sequences from this sample produce the same CDR3.

V gene TRGV2 combines with J gene TRGJP2. Source material: a duodenal biopsy. The receptor was derived from a human donor who served as a control with a normal duodenal biopsy, not a healthy volunteer. The CDR3: CATWDGPLVSDWIKTF. Written as DNA, the CDR3 is TGTGCCACCTGGGACGGGCCATTAGTAAGTGATTGGATCAAGACGTTT.